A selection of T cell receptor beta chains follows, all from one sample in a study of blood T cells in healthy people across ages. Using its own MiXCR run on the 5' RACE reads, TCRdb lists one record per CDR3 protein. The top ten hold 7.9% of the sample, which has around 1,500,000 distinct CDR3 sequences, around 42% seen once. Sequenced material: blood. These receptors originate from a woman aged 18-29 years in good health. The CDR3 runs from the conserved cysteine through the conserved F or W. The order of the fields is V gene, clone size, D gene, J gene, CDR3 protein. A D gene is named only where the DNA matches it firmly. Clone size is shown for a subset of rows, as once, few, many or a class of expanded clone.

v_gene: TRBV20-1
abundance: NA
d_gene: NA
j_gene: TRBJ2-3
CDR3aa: CSAGGPRQGRRGDTQYF

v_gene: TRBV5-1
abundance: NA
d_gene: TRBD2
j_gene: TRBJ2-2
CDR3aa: CASSSTSGRNTWELFF

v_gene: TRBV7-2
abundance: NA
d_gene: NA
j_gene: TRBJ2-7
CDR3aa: CASSLARGSPYEQYF

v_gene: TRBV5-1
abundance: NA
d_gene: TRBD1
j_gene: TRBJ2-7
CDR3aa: CASSLAPQRTGGDYEQYF

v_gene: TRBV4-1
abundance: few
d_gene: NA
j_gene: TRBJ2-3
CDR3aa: CASSQAPSPEYTQYF

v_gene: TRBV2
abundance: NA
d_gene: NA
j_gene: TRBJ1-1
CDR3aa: CASRNSNTEAFF

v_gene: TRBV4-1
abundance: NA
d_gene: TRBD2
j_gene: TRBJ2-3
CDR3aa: CASSQVLAGGSTDTQYF

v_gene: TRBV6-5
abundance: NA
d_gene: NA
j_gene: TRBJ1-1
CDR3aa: CASSYSILGGTEAFF

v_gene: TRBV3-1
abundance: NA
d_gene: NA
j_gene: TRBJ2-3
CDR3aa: CASSQDNTGARDTQYF

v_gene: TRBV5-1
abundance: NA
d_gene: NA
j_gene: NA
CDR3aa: CASSLEGKGRETQYF

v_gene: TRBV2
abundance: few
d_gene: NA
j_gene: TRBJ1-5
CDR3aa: CASTLGWDRPQHF

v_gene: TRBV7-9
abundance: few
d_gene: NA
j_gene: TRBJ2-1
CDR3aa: CASSSAGSGYNEQFF

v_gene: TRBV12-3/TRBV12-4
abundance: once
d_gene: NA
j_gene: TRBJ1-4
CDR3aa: CASSFGQGLTNEKLFF

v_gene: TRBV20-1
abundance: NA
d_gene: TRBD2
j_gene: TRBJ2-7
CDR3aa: CSARSGTNTYEQYF

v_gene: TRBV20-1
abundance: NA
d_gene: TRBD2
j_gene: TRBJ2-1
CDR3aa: CSAIYVSGGRLEFF

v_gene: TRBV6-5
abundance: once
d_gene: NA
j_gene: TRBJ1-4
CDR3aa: CASSLGWSATNEKLFF

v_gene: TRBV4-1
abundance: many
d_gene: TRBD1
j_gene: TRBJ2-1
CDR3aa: CASSLGGREQFF

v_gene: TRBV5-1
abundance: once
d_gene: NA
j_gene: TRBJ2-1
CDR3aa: CASSLGVGSTYNEQFF

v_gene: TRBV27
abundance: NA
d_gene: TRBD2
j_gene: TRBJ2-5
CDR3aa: CASSLTGALAGPSYNEQYF

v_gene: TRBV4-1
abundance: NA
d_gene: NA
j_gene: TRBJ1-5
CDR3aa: CASSIQDFLGGNQPQHF

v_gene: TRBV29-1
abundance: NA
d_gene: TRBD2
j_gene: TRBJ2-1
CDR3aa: CSVDGGVGWNEQFF

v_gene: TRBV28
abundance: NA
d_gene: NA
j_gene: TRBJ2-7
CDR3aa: CASSLGGEIDEQYF

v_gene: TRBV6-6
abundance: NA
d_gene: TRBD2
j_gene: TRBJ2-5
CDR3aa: CASSDPTGLAWETQYF

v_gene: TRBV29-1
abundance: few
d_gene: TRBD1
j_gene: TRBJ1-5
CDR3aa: CSVDSTGDSNQPQHF

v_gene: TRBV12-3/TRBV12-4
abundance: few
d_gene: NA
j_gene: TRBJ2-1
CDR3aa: CASSIRTGNEQFF

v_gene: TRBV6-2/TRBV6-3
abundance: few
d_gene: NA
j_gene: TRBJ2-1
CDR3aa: CASTSDNIYNEQFF

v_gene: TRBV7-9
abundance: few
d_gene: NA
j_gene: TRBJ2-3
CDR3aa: CASSLGSGHSTDTQYF

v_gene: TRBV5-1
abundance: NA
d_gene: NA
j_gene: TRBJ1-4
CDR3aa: CASSLAPREGGLGEKLFF

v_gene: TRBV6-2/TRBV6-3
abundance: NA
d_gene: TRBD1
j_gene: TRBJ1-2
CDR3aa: CASRPTGTGGGYTF

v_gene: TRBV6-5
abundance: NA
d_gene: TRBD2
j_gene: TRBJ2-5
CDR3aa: CASRSRLAENQETQYF

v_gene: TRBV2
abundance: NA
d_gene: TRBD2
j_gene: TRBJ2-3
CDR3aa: CASKGLAGGTGGTDTQYF

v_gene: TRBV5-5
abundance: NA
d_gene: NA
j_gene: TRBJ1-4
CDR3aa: CASSLVTQHNEKLFF

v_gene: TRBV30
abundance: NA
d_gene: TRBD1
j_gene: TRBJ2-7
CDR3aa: CAWSVSGGASYEQYF

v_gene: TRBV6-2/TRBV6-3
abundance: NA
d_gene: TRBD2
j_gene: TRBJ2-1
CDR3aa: CASKQRERDEQFF

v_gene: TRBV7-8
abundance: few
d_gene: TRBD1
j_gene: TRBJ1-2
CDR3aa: CASSLRQGAEGYTF

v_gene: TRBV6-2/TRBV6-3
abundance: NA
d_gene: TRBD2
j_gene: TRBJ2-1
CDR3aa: CASTTGREVNEQFF

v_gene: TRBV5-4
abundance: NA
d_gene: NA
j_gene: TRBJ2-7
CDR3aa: CASSRQSYERDEQYF

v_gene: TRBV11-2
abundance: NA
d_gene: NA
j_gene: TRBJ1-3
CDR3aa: CASSLGGIGNTIYF

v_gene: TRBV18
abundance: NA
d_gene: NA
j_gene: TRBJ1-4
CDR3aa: CASSPGLMEKLFF

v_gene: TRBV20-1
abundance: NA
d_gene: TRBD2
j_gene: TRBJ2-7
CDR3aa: CSAMLAGVSNEQYF

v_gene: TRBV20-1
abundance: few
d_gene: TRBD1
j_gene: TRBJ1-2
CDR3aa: CSFPQGAQVYGYTF

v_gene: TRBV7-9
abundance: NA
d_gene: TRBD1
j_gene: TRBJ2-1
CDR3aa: CASSLAGVGQGINEQFF

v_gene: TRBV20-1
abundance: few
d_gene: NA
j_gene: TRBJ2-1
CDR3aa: CSAGDGIGDEQFF

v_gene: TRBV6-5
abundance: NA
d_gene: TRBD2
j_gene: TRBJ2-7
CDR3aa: CATLGTSGTYEQYF

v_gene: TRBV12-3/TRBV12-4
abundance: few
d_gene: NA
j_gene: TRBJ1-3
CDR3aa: CASSPPGRSGNTIYF

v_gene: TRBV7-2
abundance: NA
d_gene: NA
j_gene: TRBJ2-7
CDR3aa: CASSLIPTYEQYF

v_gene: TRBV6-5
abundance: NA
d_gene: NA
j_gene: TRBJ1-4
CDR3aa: CASTKTGATNEKLFF

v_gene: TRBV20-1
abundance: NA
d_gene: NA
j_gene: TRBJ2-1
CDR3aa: CSASGIWKNPSSYNEQFF

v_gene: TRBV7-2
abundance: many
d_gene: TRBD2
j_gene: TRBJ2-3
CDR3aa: CASSWTSGETDTQYF

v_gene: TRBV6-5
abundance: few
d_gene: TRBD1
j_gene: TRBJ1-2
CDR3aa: CASRADRASYGYTF

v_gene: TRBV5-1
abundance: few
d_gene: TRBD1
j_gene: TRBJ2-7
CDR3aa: CASSPRDRVREQYF